A single sample is the source of the 8 T cell receptor beta chains below, sequenced in a study of glioma-infiltrating T cells after dendritic cell vaccination (dated by TCRdb to between 2015 and 2016). What this sample's time point label stands for: after dendritic cell vaccination, including at tumor progression/relapse. The library was prepared using the immunoSEQ multiplex PCR assay. The table comes from immuneACCESS by way of TCRdb, which keeps in-frame sequences with V and J called. Part of the clones is missing from these tables; in studies checked, under half for an unresolved V gene and the rest for unknown reasons. The sample includes tens of thousands of clones, with 81% observed a single time. Jointly, the top ten make up roughly 2.1% of the sample. The starting material was blood, obtained after dendritic cell vaccination. The receptors stem from a human donor with glioblastoma.

The chain has TRBV19 and TRBJ2-1; D might be TRBD1 (5 bases). Looked up from germline, CDR1 is LNHDA and CDR2 is SQIVND (reference sequence). The CDR3 covers 15 residues. V dropped 3 bases and J dropped 2 bases, with 11 bases sitting between them. CDR3 nucleotide sequence: TGTGCCAGTAGTATGAATCTAGGGGCCTACAATGAGCAGTTCTTC. It specifies CASSMNLGAYNEQFF.

This clone was counted between two and nine times. The V and J genes are TRBV6-5 and TRBJ2-1; 7 bases fit TRBD2. There are 15 residues in the CDR3. The V segment lost 6 bases and the J segment 3 bases; nucleotides outside the gene matches: 8. Germline CDR1 reads MNHEY; CDR2 reads SVGAGI. This CDR3 reads CASSRPSGDYNEQFF. CDR3 DNA: TGTGCCAGCAGCCGCCCTAGCGGCGACTACAATGAGCAGTTCTTC.

The chain couples TRBV19 to TRBJ1-1; TRBD1 matches at 9 bases. This CDR3 contains 16 residues. Germline V lookup: CDR1 LNHDA, CDR2 SQIVND (reference sequence). Germline trimming cut 3 bases from V and 3 bases from J; bases unmatched to any gene: 8. The chain's CDR3 is CASSMITGGGDTEAFF. The CDR3 coding sequence is TGTGCCAGTAGTATGATTACAGGGGGCGGTGACACTGAAGCTTTCTTT.

The chain couples TRBV5-1 to TRBJ2-5, with TRBD1 matching over 7 bases. Germline values: CDR1 SGHRS, CDR2 YFSETQ. The trim removed 4 bases at V and 3 bases at J, leaving 12 bases unmatched. This CDR3 has 16 amino acids. The CDR3 coding sequence is TGCGCCAGCAGCCCCCGACAGGGCAAGATCGAAGAGACCCAGTACTTC. This translates into CASSPRQGKIEETQYF. The whole variable domain, remainder taken from reference TRBV5-1 and TRBJ2-5, is KAGVTQTPRYLIKTRGQQVTLSCSPISGHRSVSWYQQTPGQGLQFLFEYFSETQRNKGNFPGRFSGRQFSNSRSEMNVSTLELGDSALYLCASSPRQGKIEETQYFGPGTRLLVL.

This clone was seen just once. The V call is TRBV10-3, the J call TRBJ2-1; a weak D match, TRBD2 (5 bases). The CDR3 runs 14 residues. Germline V gene sequence: CDR1 ENHRY, CDR2 SYGVKD. Trimming removed 4 bases from V and 4 bases from J, with 11 bases in between. The CDR3 DNA reads TGTGCCATCAGTGGCCCGGGGAATTACAATGAGCAGTTCTTC. Its protein product is CAISGPGNYNEQFF.

The chain is built from TRBV7-2 and TRBJ2-1, with TRBD2 identical over 12 bases. CDR3 size: 16 residues. CDR1 and CDR2 (germline): SGHTA, FQGNSA. The J segment lost 0 bases and the V segment lost 5 bases, leaving 2 bases of the junction unmatched. This CDR3 reads CASSRTSGDSYNEQFF. The CDR3 DNA is TGTGCCAGCAGCCGGACTAGCGGGGACTCCTACAATGAGCAGTTCTTC.

The chain has TRBV9 and TRBJ2-1, with TRBD2 matching over 12 bases. Germline V gene lookup returns CDR1 SGDLS and CDR2 YYNGEE. V shed 4 bases, J shed 7 bases, and the junction held 6 bases outside the gene matches. The CDR3 is made up of 15 amino acids. The CDR3 sequence is CASSRLAGDRNEQFF. CDR3 DNA sequence: TGTGCCAGCAGCAGACTAGCGGGAGATAGGAATGAGCAGTTCTTC.

This rearrangement joins TRBV10-3 to TRBJ2-1; maybe TRBD1 (5 bases). Germline CDR1 ENHRY, CDR2 SYGVKD. CDR3 length: 16 amino acids. With 0 bases removed from V and 5 bases from J, the gap between germline ends came to 14 bases. The CDR3 coding sequence is TGTGCCATCAGTGAGTCACTGGGTCAGGGCGACAATGAGCAGTTCTTC. Translation gives CAISESLGQGDNEQFF.